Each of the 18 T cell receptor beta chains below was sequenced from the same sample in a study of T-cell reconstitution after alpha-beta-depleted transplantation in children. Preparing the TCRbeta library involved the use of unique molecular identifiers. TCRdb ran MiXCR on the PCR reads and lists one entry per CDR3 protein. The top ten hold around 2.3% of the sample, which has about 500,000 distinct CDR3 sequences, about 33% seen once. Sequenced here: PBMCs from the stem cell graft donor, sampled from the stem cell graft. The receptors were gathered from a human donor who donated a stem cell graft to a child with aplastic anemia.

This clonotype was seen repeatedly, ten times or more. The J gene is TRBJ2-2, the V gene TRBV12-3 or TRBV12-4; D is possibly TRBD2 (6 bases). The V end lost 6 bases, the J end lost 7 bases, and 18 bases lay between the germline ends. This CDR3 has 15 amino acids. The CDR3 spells CASSRSSGGSGELFF. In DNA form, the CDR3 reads TGTGCCAGCAGCCGGTCGTCCGGGGGAAGCGGGGAGCTGTTTTTT.

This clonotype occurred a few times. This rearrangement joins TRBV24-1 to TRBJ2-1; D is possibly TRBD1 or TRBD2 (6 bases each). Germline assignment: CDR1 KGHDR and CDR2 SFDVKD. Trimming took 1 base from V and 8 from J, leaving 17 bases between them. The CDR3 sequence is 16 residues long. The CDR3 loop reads CATSDFRGRLGDEQFF. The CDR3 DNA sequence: TGTGCCACCAGTGATTTTCGGGGGCGCCTAGGCGATGAGCAGTTCTTC.

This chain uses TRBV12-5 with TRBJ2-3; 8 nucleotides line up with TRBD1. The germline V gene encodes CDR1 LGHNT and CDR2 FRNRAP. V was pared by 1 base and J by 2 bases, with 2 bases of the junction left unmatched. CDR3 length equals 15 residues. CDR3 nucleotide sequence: TGTGCTAGTGGTTTGGGGACAGGGATCACAGATACGCAGTATTTT. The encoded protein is CASGLGTGITDTQYF.

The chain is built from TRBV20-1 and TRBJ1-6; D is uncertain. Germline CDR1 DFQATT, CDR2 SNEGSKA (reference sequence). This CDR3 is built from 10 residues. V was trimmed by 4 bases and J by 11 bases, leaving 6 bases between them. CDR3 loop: CSATRPPLHF. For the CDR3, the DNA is TGCAGTGCTACCCGGCCACCCCTCCACTTT.

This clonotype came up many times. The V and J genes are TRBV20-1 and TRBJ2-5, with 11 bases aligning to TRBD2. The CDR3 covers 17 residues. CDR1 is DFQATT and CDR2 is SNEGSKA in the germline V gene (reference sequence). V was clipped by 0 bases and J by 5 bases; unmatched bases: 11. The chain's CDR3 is CSARDPLRTSGFETQYF. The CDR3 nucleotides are TGCAGTGCTAGAGATCCCCTCCGGACTAGCGGGTTTGAGACCCAGTACTTC.

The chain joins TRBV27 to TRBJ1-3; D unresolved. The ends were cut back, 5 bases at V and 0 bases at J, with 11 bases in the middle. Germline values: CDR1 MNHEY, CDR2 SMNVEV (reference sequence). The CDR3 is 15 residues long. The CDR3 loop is CASSPVGYSGNTIYF. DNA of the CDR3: TGTGCCAGCAGTCCGGTGGGGTACTCTGGAAACACCATATATTTT.

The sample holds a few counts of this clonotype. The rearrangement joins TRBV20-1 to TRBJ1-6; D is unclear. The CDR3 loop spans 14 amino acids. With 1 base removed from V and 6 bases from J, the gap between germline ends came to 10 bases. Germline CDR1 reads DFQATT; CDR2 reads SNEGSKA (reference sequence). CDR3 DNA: TGCAGTGCTAGAGGACCGGGCCCTAATTCACCCCTCCACTTT. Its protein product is CSARGPGPNSPLHF.

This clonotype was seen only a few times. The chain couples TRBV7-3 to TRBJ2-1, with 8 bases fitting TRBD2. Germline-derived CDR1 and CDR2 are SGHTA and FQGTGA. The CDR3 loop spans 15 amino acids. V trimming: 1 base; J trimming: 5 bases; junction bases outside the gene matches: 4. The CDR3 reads CASSLMGLDNNEQFF. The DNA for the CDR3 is TGTGCCAGCAGCTTAATGGGACTAGACAACAATGAGCAGTTCTTC.

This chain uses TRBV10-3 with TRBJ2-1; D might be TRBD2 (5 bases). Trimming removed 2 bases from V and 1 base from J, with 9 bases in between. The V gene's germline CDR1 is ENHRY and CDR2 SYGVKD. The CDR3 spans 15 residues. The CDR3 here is CAISEGERSYNEQFF. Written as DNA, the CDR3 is TGTGCCATCAGTGAGGGGGAGAGATCCTACAATGAGCAGTTCTTC.

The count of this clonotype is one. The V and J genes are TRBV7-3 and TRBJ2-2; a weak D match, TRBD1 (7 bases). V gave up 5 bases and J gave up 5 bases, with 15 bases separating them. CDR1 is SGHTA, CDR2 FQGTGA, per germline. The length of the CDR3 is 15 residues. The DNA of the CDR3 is TGTGCCAGCAGCCGGGGGCAGGGGGAGACCGGGGAGCTGTTTTTT. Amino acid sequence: CASSRGQGETGELFF.

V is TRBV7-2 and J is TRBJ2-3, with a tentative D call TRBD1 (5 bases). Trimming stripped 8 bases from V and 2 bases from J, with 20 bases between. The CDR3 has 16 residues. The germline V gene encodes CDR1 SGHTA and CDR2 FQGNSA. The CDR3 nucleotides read TGTGCCAGCTTAAATAAATGGGGCAGGGTCACAGATACGCAGTATTTT. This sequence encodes CASLNKWGRVTDTQYF. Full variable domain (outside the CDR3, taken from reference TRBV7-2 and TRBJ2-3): GAGVSQSPSNKVTEKGKDVELRCDPISGHTALYWYRQSLGQGLEFLIYFQGNSAPDKSGLPSDRFSAERTGGSVSTLTIQRTQQEDSAVYLCASLNKWGRVTDTQYFGPGTRLTVL.

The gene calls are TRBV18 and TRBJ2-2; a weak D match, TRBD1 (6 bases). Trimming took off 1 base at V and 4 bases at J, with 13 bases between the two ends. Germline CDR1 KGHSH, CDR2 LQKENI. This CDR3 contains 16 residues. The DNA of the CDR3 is TGTGCCAGCTCACCACAAGGCGGACAGAGCACCGGGGAGCTGTTTTTT. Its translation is CASSPQGGQSTGELFF.

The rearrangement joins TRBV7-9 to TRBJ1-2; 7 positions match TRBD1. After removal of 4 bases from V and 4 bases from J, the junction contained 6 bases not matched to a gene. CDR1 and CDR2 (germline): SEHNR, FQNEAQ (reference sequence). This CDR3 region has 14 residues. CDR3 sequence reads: CASSSFTGVYGYTF. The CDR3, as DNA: TGTGCCAGCAGCTCTTTTACAGGGGTCTATGGCTACACCTTC.

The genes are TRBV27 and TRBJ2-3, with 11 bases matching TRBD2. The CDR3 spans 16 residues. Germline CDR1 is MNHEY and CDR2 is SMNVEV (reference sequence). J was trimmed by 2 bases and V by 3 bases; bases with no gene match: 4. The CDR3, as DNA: TGTGCCAGCAGTTTGAAACTAGCGGGGGCCACAGATACGCAGTATTTT. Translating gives CASSLKLAGATDTQYF.

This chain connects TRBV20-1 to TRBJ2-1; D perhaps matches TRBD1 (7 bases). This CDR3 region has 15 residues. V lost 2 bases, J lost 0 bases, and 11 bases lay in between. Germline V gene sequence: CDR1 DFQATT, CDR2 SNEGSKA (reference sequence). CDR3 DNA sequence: TGCAGTGCTAGATGGGGGGACAGCTCCTACAATGAGCAGTTCTTC. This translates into CSARWGDSSYNEQFF.

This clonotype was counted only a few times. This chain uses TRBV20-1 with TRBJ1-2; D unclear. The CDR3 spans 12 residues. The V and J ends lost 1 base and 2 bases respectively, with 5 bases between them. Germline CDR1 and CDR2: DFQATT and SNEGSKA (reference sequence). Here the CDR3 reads CSARVGNYGYTF. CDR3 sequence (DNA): TGCAGTGCTAGAGTCGGCAACTATGGCTACACCTTC.

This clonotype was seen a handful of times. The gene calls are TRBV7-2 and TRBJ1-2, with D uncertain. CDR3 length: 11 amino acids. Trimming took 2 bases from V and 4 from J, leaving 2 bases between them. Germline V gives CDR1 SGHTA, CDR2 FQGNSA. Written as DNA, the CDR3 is TGTGCCAGCAGCTTAATCTATGGCTACACCTTC. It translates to CASSLIYGYTF.

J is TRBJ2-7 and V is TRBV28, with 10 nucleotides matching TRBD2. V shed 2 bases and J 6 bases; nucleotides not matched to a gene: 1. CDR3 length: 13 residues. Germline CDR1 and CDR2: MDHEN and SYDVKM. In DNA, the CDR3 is TGTGCCAGCAGTTTAAGCGGGAGGGGCGAGCAGTACTTC. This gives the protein CASSLSGRGEQYF.